This section outlines one T cell receptor (beta chain) sequence together with its context. One end of the junction fails to match germline, which may point to a read error. The authors amplified TCR beta CDR3 regions, and they did so from RNA transcripts for repertoire sequencing. First-round RT-PCR with HTBI primers preceded a second-round multiplex PCR. One entry per CDR3 protein results from TCRdb running MiXCR on the multiplex PCR reads. The repertoire holds approximately 1.2 million distinct CDR3 sequences, with about 40% as singletons. This sample stems from a study of Graves' ophthalmopathy and Graves' hyperthyroidism. Germline CDR1 and CDR2: SGHTA and FQGNSA. The CDR3 extends over 15 amino acids.

The chain links TRBV7-2 to TRBJ2-5; 12 positions agree with TRBD2. This TCR came from an adult man with Graves' hyperthyroidism. Sequenced material: peripheral blood or thyroid tissue (not recorded which). The CDR3 nucleotides read TGTGCCAGCAGCCTAGCGGGAGGGCCCTCGGTGGCCCAGTACTTC. As protein: CASSLAGGPSVAQYF.